The clone carrying this T cell receptor (beta chain) was seen a single time. These data are taken from a study of T cell changes during pregnancy in multiple sclerosis. Produced via immunoSEQ multiplex PCR; TCRdb's table is partial and in-frame only. The repertoire consists of 50,000 or so clones, with less than 95% occurring once and the leading ten covering less than 0.4%. This clonotype was sampled from a female donor with multiple sclerosis, enrolled in a pregnancy study. The specimen comprised CD4+ T cells from peripheral blood mononuclear cells, sampled in the third trimester of pregnancy.

The CDR3 spells CASSLAGSGVSDTQYF. The CDR3 DNA is TGTGCCAGCAGCTTAGCAGGTAGCGGGGTGTCAGATACGCAGTATTTT. The genes are TRBV7-6 and TRBJ2-3; 8 bases are shared with TRBD2. This CDR3 has 16 residues. Germline-derived CDR1 and CDR2 are SGHVS and FNYEAQ. V trimming: 0 bases; J trimming: 4 bases; junction bases outside the gene matches: 6. The full variable domain, completed using reference TRBV7-6 and TRBJ2-3, is GAGVSQSPRYKVTKRGQDVALRCDPISGHVSLYWYRQALGQGPEFLTYFNYEAQQDKSGLPNDRFSAERPEGSISTLTIQRTEQRDSAMYRCASSLAGSGVSDTQYFGPGTRLTVL.